This T cell receptor (beta chain) was documented in a study of T-cell reconstitution after alpha-beta-depleted transplantation in children. Findings and limits, study-wide: Some patients showed high day-60 TCRbeta diversity, which derived from surviving recipient T cells and thymic progenitors. T-cell numbers and diversity, one year after transplant, stemmed largely from T cells that were newly produced.

Preparing the TCRbeta library involved the use of unique molecular identifiers. Each CDR3 protein gets one entry after TCRdb re-called the PCR reads with MiXCR. This table holds some 600,000 distinct CDR3 sequences, roughly 13% found once. V lost 2 bases, J lost 3 bases, and 17 bases lay in between. This CDR3 contains 17 residues. The germline V gene has CDR1 MGHDK and CDR2 SYGVNS. Of note for this clonotype: The antigen is not known.

The rearrangement uses TRBV25-1 and TRBJ2-1, with D uncertain. This clonotype originated in a male patient between 5 and 17 years old who had a stem cell transplant for acute myeloid leukemia, so the T cells may come from the graft donor. This specimen consisted of PBMCs, mostly from graft donor cells, obtained 360 days after TCRalphabeta/CD19-depleted stem cell transplant. The CDR3 sequence: CASSERVWAEDYNEQFF. The CDR3 region has the DNA TGTGCCAGCAGTGAACGAGTATGGGCAGAAGACTACAATGAGCAGTTCTTC. Combining the CDR3 with reference TRBV25-1 and TRBJ2-1 gives the whole variable domain EADIYQTPRYLVIGTGKKITLECSQTMGHDKMYWYQQDPGMELHLIHYSYGVNSTEKGDLSSESTVSRIRTEHFPLTLESARPSHTSQYLCASSERVWAEDYNEQFFGPGTRLTVL.